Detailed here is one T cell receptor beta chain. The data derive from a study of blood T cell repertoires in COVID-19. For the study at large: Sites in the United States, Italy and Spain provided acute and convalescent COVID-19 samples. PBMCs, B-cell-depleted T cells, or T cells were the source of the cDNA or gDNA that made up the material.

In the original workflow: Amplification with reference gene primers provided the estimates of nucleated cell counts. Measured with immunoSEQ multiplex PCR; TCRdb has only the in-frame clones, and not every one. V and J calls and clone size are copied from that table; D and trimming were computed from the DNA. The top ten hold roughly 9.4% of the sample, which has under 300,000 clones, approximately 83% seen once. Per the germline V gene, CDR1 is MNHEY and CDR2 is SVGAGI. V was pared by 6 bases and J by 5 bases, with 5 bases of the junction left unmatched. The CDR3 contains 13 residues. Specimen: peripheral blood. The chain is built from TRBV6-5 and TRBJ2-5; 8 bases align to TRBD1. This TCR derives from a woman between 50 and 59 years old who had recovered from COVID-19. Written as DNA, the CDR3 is TGTGCCAGCAGCACAGGGGGTGGCGAGACCCAGTACTTC. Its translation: CASSTGGGETQYF.